A selection of T cell receptor beta chains follows, all from one sample in a study of cytomegalovirus exposure and HLA in healthy donors. Here immunoSEQ multiplex PCR was the method, and the copy in TCRdb shows in-frame clones only, minus some. The sample carries 200,000 or so clones, around 85% recorded once. The sequenced sample was PBMCs. The receptors derive from a girl aged 2 to 10 in good health and CMV-seronegative. Both conserved end residues are part of each CDR3. Fields, in order: V gene, J gene, clone size, D gene, CDR3 protein, CDR3 DNA. The D gene is left open where the match is weak. Only part of the rows carry a size: once, few, many, or a class if the clone is expanded.

>TRBV4-1|TRBJ1-2|NA|NA
CASSQDSSRYGYTF
TGCGCCAGCAGCCAAGATAGTAGCCGCTATGGCTACACCTTC
>TRBV7-9|TRBJ1-2|few|NA
CASSLRRVGGLNYGYTF
TGTGCCAGCAGCCTTAGGCGGGTCGGCGGATTAAACTATGGCTACACCTTC
>TRBV5-1|TRBJ2-7|NA|TRBD2
CASSYFGPGLAGSETPEQYF
TGCGCCAGCAGCTATTTTGGACCGGGACTAGCGGGTTCCGAAACCCCCGAGCAGTACTTC
>TRBV4-1|TRBJ2-7|NA|NA
CASSQEGGAYEQYF
TGCGCCAGCAGCCAAGAAGGGGGGGCCTACGAGCAGTACTTC
>TRBV10-2|TRBJ2-3|NA|TRBD2
CASSDPPGAGGTDTQYF
TGCGCCAGCAGTGACCCGCCTGGAGCGGGGGGCACAGATACGCAGTATTTT
>TRBV6-1|TRBJ1-5|NA|NA
CASSPERLSNQPQHF
TGTGCCAGCAGCCCCGAACGACTGAGCAATCAGCCCCAGCATTTT
>TRBV29-1|TRBJ2-2|NA|TRBD2
CSGQLADTGELFF
TGCAGCGGCCAACTAGCGGACACCGGGGAGCTGTTTTTT
>TRBV6-1|TRBJ2-5|NA|NA
CASSEGSGTQYF
TGTGCCAGCAGCGAAGGGTCCGGGACCCAGTACTTC
>TRBV19|TRBJ2-3|NA|NA
CASRGLAPSTDTQYF
TGTGCCAGTAGAGGTCTAGCGCCCAGCACAGATACGCAGTATTTT
>TRBV20-1|TRBJ2-1|NA|NA
CSASQGNEQFF
TGCAGTGCTAGTCAGGGTAATGAGCAGTTCTTC
>TRBV6-5|TRBJ2-2|NA|NA
CASSYRARLSGELFF
TGTGCCAGCAGTTACCGTGCTCGACTGAGCGGGGAGCTGTTTTTT
>TRBV15|TRBJ1-2|NA|NA
CATSSPLRLRGYTF
TGTGCCACCAGCAGTCCCCTTCGTCTGAGGGGCTACACCTTC
>TRBV7-3|TRBJ2-3|few|TRBD2
CASSLGLAGGVDTQYF
TGTGCCAGCAGCTTAGGACTAGCGGGGGGGGTAGATACGCAGTATTTT
>TRBV18|TRBJ1-3|NA|NA
CASSPADFYSGNTIYF
TGTGCCAGCTCACCGGCCGATTTTTACTCTGGAAACACCATATATTTT
>TRBV7-6|TRBJ2-7|few|NA
CASSLDSGNYEQYF
TGTGCCAGCAGCTTAGATTCAGGGAATTACGAGCAGTACTTC
>TRBV5-8|TRBJ2-7|NA|TRBD1
CASRETGDYEQYF
TGTGCCAGCAGGGAGACAGGGGATTACGAGCAGTACTTC
>TRBV5-1|TRBJ2-2|few|NA
CASSLSFGSTGELFF
TGCGCCAGCAGCTTGTCATTTGGGAGCACCGGGGAGCTGTTTTTT
>TRBV27|TRBJ1-2|NA|NA
CASRGALGGYTF
TGTGCCAGCAGAGGGGCTTTGGGGGGCTACACCTTC
>TRBV25-1|TRBJ1-2|NA|NA
CASSAGRIDGYTF
TGTGCCAGCAGTGCAGGCAGGATCGATGGCTACACCTTC
>TRBV5-6|TRBJ1-5|NA|NA
CASSLGTFGQPQHF
TGTGCCAGCAGCTTGGGGACTTTCGGTCAGCCCCAGCATTTT
>TRBV7-7|TRBJ2-5|NA|TRBD2
CASSSSGGEETQYF
TGTGCCAGCAGCTCTAGCGGGGGGGAAGAGACCCAGTACTTC
>TRBV2|TRBJ2-5|NA|NA
CASSVGSETQYF
TGTGCCAGCAGTGTTGGCAGTGAGACCCAGTACTTC
>TRBV30|TRBJ2-2|NA|NA
CAWSVVGWAQPNTGELFF
TGTGCCTGGAGTGTAGTTGGATGGGCGCAACCGAACACCGGGGAGCTGTTTTTT
>TRBV5-5|TRBJ2-5|few|NA
CASSLVPGADETQYF
TGTGCCAGCAGCTTGGTCCCTGGGGCAGATGAGACCCAGTACTTC